This T cell receptor (beta chain) was obtained from a study of identical twins. Study conclusions and caveats: Because invariant MAIT and iNKT cells could be present, zero-insertion analyses could be partly confounded. Weaker excess twin sharing was observed in beta out-of-frame sequences. Cord blood beta clonotypes present at high abundance carried fewer insertions; no such pattern appeared in memory repertoires.

Only a few counts were recorded for this clonotype. Antigen unknown. Via MiXCR, TCRdb re-called the 5' RACE reads, giving one row per CDR3 protein. The profile shows 200,000 to 250,000 distinct CDR3 sequences, about 7.5% of them singletons. These data were likewise used in another study, on yellow fever vaccine responses in identical twins. That work contributes: Among the twins, the vaccine T cell response reportedly seemed partly convergent and partly personalized.

The origin of this receptor is a woman in her late teens or twenties in good health. The sequencing input was memory (CD45RO+) T cells sorted from blood.

CDR3 sequence reads: CASSGEQGAIYGYTF. Here the CDR3 DNA reads TGTGCCAGCAGCGGCGAACAGGGGGCAATTTATGGCTACACCTTC. This chain uses TRBV7-9 with TRBJ1-2, with 9 bases lining up with TRBD1. Unmatched junction bases numbered 9, after V lost 5 bases and J lost 5 bases. CDR1 is SEHNR, CDR2 FQNEAQ, per germline (reference sequence). This CDR3 spans 15 amino acids.